The clone carrying this T cell receptor (beta chain) was observed at least ten times. In germline, CDR1 is LNHNV, CDR2 YYDKDF (reference sequence). V lost 2 bases and J 5 bases, leaving 16 bases between the germline ends. This CDR3 has 16 amino acids. Full-length variable regions came from constant-region reverse primers plus semi-nested Nested Universal Primer A PCR. In TCRdb, the 5' RACE reads were re-called with MiXCR into one record per CDR3 protein. The sample lists just over 60,000 distinct CDR3 sequences, almost 30% occurring once. The sample was tumor-infiltrating naive CD4+ T cells sorted from the breast tumor. Indicated subset: naive CD4+ T cells, CD4+CD45RA+CD25-. The J gene is TRBJ1-5, the V gene TRBV15, with D hard to call. This clonotype was sampled from a female donor with breast cancer. In DNA form, the CDR3 reads TGTGCCACCAGCAGAAGCCGGGCCGCGGTCGATCAGCCCCAGCATTTT. Residues: CATSRSRAAVDQPQHF.